The 6 T cell receptor beta chains given below trace back to one sample, sequenced in a study of blood T cells in healthy people across ages. Through a sample-barcoded 5' primer and a J-beta primer mix, a second PCR was run for about 6 to 11 cycles. TCRdb ran MiXCR on the 5' RACE reads and lists one entry per CDR3 protein. The repertoire consists of a few hundred thousand distinct CDR3 sequences, with 25% to 30% occurring once and the leading ten covering approximately 30%. What was sequenced was blood. The receptors come from a woman aged 70 to 79 in good health.

This clonotype was observed a handful of times. The gene calls are TRBV20-1 and TRBJ2-5; 8 bases agree with TRBD1. The end of the DNA fits TRBJ2-7 better, so the J call may be wrong. The CDR3 has 15 amino acids. Germline V lookup: CDR1 DFQATT, CDR2 SNEGSKA (reference sequence). The CDR3 DNA follows: TGCAGTGCTACCTTGGGGGGAACAGGGGGCTACGAGCAGTACTTC. Its protein product is CSATLGGTGGYEQYF.

The sample holds a few counts of this clonotype. V is TRBV3-1 and J is TRBJ2-7; 11 bases are shared with TRBD2. The CDR3 runs to 16 residues. Germline V gene sequence: CDR1 LGHDT, CDR2 YNNKEL (reference sequence). J lost 5 bases, V lost 7 bases, and 13 bases had no gene match. DNA of the CDR3: TGTGCCAGCACAAGTAGCGGGAGGGCCGGTATCCACGAGCAGTACTTC. It specifies CASTSSGRAGIHEQYF.

A few counts support this clonotype. This chain links TRBV28 with TRBJ2-7, with 7 bases lining up with TRBD2. Germline V gives CDR1 MDHEN, CDR2 SYDVKM. The CDR3 extends over 16 amino acids. The junction had 12 bases not matched to a gene; V was cut back by 5 bases and J by 2 bases. The DNA for the CDR3 is TGTGCCAGCAGTGGGGAGGGGAGGCCGGCAACCTACGAGCAGTACTTC. This translates into CASSGEGRPATYEQYF.

This clonotype was counted a few times. The chain carries TRBV29-1 and TRBJ2-3, with unresolved D. The V gene lost 6 bases and the J gene lost 5 bases, with 15 bases spanning the gap. CDR1 is SQVTM and CDR2 is ANQGSEA in the germline V gene. The CDR3 loop spans 13 amino acids. The chain's CDR3 is CSVLRPPRDTQYF. In nucleotides, the CDR3 is TGCAGCGTCTTAAGGCCCCCCAGAGATACGCAGTATTTT.

This clonotype was observed a few times. The chain joins TRBV12-3 or TRBV12-4 to TRBJ2-5; a possible D gene is TRBD2 (6 bases). The J call may be incorrect, as the DNA end agrees better with TRBJ2-7. The CDR3 length is 14 residues. CDR3 amino acids: CASSPSGVGYEQYF. The DNA of the CDR3 is TGTGCCAGCAGCCCATCGGGAGTGGGCTACGAGCAGTACTTC.

As concerns this clonotype: One end of the junction does not line up with germline, which may come from a read error. CDR3 DNA sequence: TGCAGCGCTCAGTCCGGGACAGGTCCTTCCTACGAGCAGTCCTTC. Translating it yields CSAQSGTGPSYEQSF. The rearrangement links TRBV29-1 to TRBJ2-7; 8 bases agree with TRBD1. Per germline, CDR1 SQVTM and CDR2 ANQGSEA. The CDR3 runs to 15 residues.